Below are 11 T cell receptor beta chains sequenced from a single sample in a study of blood T cell repertoires in COVID-19. TCRdb's table, derived via immunoSEQ multiplex PCR, lists solely in-frame clones and lacks some. In the table there are roughly 57,000 clones, 73% of which are singletons. What was sequenced was peripheral blood. These receptors originate from a woman aged 65 to 85 with acute or convalescent COVID-19.

V and J are TRBV5-1 and TRBJ2-1, with D uncertain. CDR1 and CDR2 from the germline V gene are SGHRS and YFSETQ. CDR3 size: 13 residues. V gave up 2 bases and J gave up 9 bases, with 12 bases separating them. In DNA form, the CDR3 reads TGCGCCAGCAGCTTCGACCAGAGAGGTGAGCAGTTCTTC. Protein: CASSFDQRGEQFF.

This clone was detected only a few times. The CDR3 protein is CASSFAGQETQYF. The CDR3 DNA reads as TGTGCCAGCAGCTTTGCCGGGCAAGAGACCCAGTACTTC. The genes are TRBV7-9 and TRBJ2-5; no clear D. Germline V gene lookup returns CDR1 SEHNR and CDR2 FQNEAQ (reference sequence). Between the trimmed V and J ends, which lost 3 bases and 2 bases, there was a span of 7 bases. This CDR3 has 13 amino acids.

The chain links TRBV5-6 to TRBJ2-5, with D unclear. The V end was cut by 4 bases, the J end by 3 bases, with 22 bases between. Germline V gene data show CDR1 as SGHDT and CDR2 as YYEEEE. This CDR3 region has 17 residues. CDR3 bases: TGTGCCAGCAGCACTAATTACGGGTTGAGCATCAAAGAGACCCAGTACTTC. It specifies CASSTNYGLSIKETQYF.

This clone was counted a few times. The chain joins TRBV19 to TRBJ1-6; D may be TRBD1 (6 bases). V lost 4 bases and J 7 bases, leaving 11 bases between the germline ends. Germline loops: CDR1 LNHDA, CDR2 SQIVND (reference sequence). This CDR3 contains 14 residues. The DNA of the CDR3 is TGTGCCAGTAGTAAACAGGGCCAAAATTCACCCCTCCACTTT. Residues: CASSKQGQNSPLHF.

V gene TRBV27 combines with J gene TRBJ1-1, with 8 bases that match TRBD1. CDR1 MNHEY and CDR2 SMNVEV come from the germline V gene (reference sequence). CDR3 length: 14 amino acids. Trimming took 5 bases from V and 7 from J; bases not matched to a gene: 9. In DNA form, the CDR3 reads TGTGCCAGCAGTCCCCAGACAGGGGCGTTTGAAGCTTTCTTT. It specifies CASSPQTGAFEAFF.

This clone was detected only a few times. The chain has TRBV9 and TRBJ2-3; D possibly corresponds to TRBD2 (7 bases). CDR3 length: 17 amino acids. Germline-derived CDR1 and CDR2 are SGDLS and YYNGEE. V was trimmed by 0 bases and J by 0 bases, leaving 14 bases between them. CDR3: CASSVVSGGLSTDTQYF. CDR3 nucleotide sequence: TGTGCCAGCAGCGTAGTCTCGGGGGGCCTTAGCACAGATACGCAGTATTTT.

The genes are TRBV2 and TRBJ2-7; D perhaps matches TRBD2 (5 bases). This CDR3 region has 12 residues. The germline V and J ends were trimmed by 6 bases and 1 base, with 7 bases remaining between them. Germline V gives CDR1 SNHLY, CDR2 FYNNEI. Here the CDR3 reads CASSRGSYEQYF. The CDR3 DNA sequence: TGTGCCAGCAGCCGGGGTTCCTACGAGCAGTACTTC.

The gene calls are TRBV7-3 and TRBJ2-3; tentatively, D is TRBD2 (6 bases). This CDR3 is built from 15 residues. Germline V lookup: CDR1 SGHTA, CDR2 FQGTGA. The ends were cut back, 5 bases at V and 2 bases at J, with 14 bases in the middle. CDR3 in DNA: TGTGCCAGCAGCCCGCGGGGCTCCGCCACAGATACGCAGTATTTT. This sequence encodes CASSPRGSATDTQYF.

The sample holds one count of this clone. The gene calls are TRBV5-1 and TRBJ2-5; D not certain. This CDR3 contains 14 residues. Germline V gene data show CDR1 as SGHRS and CDR2 as YFSETQ. Trimming pared 4 bases from V and 4 bases from J, leaving 14 bases between. CDR3 loop: CASSHGITGETQYF. Written as DNA, the CDR3 is TGCGCCAGCAGCCACGGAATAACGGGAGAGACCCAGTACTTC.

The chain combines TRBV27 with TRBJ2-7; TRBD2 agrees at 7 bases. This CDR3 has 15 residues. The trim removed 1 base at V and 6 bases at J, leaving 9 bases unmatched. Looked up from germline, CDR1 is MNHEY and CDR2 is SMNVEV (reference sequence). CDR3 protein: CASSLWGNLAAEQYF. In DNA form, the CDR3 reads TGTGCCAGCAGTTTATGGGGGAACCTAGCGGCCGAGCAGTACTTC.

The genes are TRBV11-3 and TRBJ2-5; 10 bases map to TRBD1. The CDR3 loop spans 14 amino acids. Trimming removed 6 bases from V and 4 bases from J; junction bases left unmatched: 5. Germline V gene lookup returns CDR1 SGHNT and CDR2 YENEEA. The CDR3 bases are TGTGCCAGCAGGCGGACAGGGGGGGCAGAGACCCAGTACTTC. Encoded protein: CASRRTGGAETQYF.